The entry below gives a single T cell receptor beta chain sequence along with its context. This specimen belongs to a study of technical replicates of blood from a handful of donors. From germline, CDR1 is SGHTA and CDR2 FQGNSA. This CDR3 contains 15 residues. The V end was cut by 0 bases, the J end by 5 bases, with 11 bases between. Some clones are missing from TCRdb's copy, which holds only in-frame ones; the method was immunoSEQ multiplex PCR. The sample contains about 15,000 clones, 85% to 90% of which appear only once. The gene calls are TRBV7-2 and TRBJ1-5; D possibly corresponds to TRBD1 (5 bases). Sequences were obtained from PBMCs. The receptor was isolated from a human donor in good health. CDR3 sequence reads: CASSLAPGLDQPQHF. The CDR3 nucleotides are TGTGCCAGCAGCTTAGCTCCAGGGTTGGATCAGCCCCAGCATTTT.